This T cell receptor (beta chain) was recovered during a study of cytomegalovirus exposure and HLA in healthy donors. Study as a whole: Falling in the Caucasian-associated ancestry cluster were approximately 84% of approximately 410 genotyped donors. Study-wide results and limits: About 87% or about 30% of the time was how often most TCR beta V segments were productive, according to an earlier analysis. A cluster of highly shared sequence variants was likely a sequencing artifact. Some V segments, including TRBV6-2 and TRBV6-3, were excluded as indistinguishable.

PCR amplification relied on 60 Vbeta primers (plus 13 Jbeta primers). TCRdb's table, derived via immunoSEQ multiplex PCR, lists solely in-frame clones and lacks some. The repertoire holds around 140,000 clones, with about 78% as singletons. Germline V gene sequence: CDR1 MNHNS, CDR2 SASEGT. The CDR3 contains 14 residues. This clone appeared once. What it binds is unknown. One end of the junction varies from germline; a read error may be responsible. The gene calls are TRBV6-1 and TRBJ2-7; 10 bases fit TRBD1. The sample comprised PBMCs. The sequence was collected from a man aged 45-60 years in good health and CMV-seropositive. CDR3 region: CASSEGTGDSEQYF. The DNA for the CDR3 is TGTGCCAGCAGCGAAGGGACAGGGGACTCCGAGCAGTACTTC.